These T cell receptor beta chains were read from a single sample in a study of shared clonotypes between healthy human individuals. The assay was immunoSEQ multiplex PCR, and TCRdb's table has in-frame clones only and misses some. The profile shows approximately 2.5 million clones, over 85% of them singletons. Sequenced sample: naive CD4+ T cells from PBMCs. The receptor source for this set is a man aged 18 to 30 in good health. Some clones in this sample may be carry-over from other donors' samples. Both conserved end residues are part of each CDR3. Each record gives: clone size, V gene, J gene, D gene, CDR3 DNA, CDR3 protein. D genes are given only for firm matches. Some rows have no size entry. The others give once, few or many, or a class for an expanded clone.

clone size: once; V gene: TRBV5-1; J gene: TRBJ2-7; D gene: TRBD1; CDR3 DNA: TGCGCCAGCAGCTTGAACCCCGGGACAGGCTCCAACGAGCAGTACTTC; CDR3 protein: CASSLNPGTGSNEQYF
clone size: .; V gene: TRBV9; J gene: TRBJ2-7; D gene: TRBD1; CDR3 DNA: TGTGCCAGCAGCGACCACAGGGGGCCCCACGAGCAGTACTTC; CDR3 protein: CASSDHRGPHEQYF
clone size: .; V gene: TRBV9; J gene: TRBJ2-7; D gene: .; CDR3 DNA: TGTGCCAGCAGCGCGGGGAGCGGGCTCTCCTACGAGCAGTACTTC; CDR3 protein: CASSAGSGLSYEQYF
clone size: .; V gene: TRBV5-1; J gene: TRBJ1-1; D gene: TRBD1; CDR3 DNA: TGCGCCAGCAGCGTACCCAGGGGGCGCGATGAAGCTTTCTTT; CDR3 protein: CASSVPRGRDEAFF
clone size: .; V gene: TRBV10-3; J gene: TRBJ2-7; D gene: TRBD1; CDR3 DNA: TGTGCCATCAGTCGGACAGGTCCTGAGGACGAGCAGTACTTC; CDR3 protein: CAISRTGPEDEQYF
clone size: .; V gene: TRBV4-1; J gene: TRBJ2-5; D gene: TRBD1; CDR3 DNA: TGCGCCAGCAGCCAAAACCCCGGGACAGGGTTGGAGACCCAGTACTTC; CDR3 protein: CASSQNPGTGLETQYF
clone size: .; V gene: TRBV5-4; J gene: TRBJ2-2; D gene: TRBD2; CDR3 DNA: TGTGCCAGCAGCCTAGCGGGAGAAACCGGGGAGCTGTTTTTT; CDR3 protein: CASSLAGETGELFF
clone size: .; V gene: TRBV30; J gene: TRBJ2-3; D gene: .; CDR3 DNA: TGTGCCTGGGCACTGGGGCCGTATGGAGATACGCAGTATTTT; CDR3 protein: CAWALGPYGDTQYF
clone size: .; V gene: TRBV7-3; J gene: TRBJ2-3; D gene: TRBD2; CDR3 DNA: TGTGCCAGCAGCTTAGGCCTAGCGGGACCAACAGATACGCAGTATTTT; CDR3 protein: CASSLGLAGPTDTQYF
clone size: .; V gene: TRBV5-1; J gene: TRBJ2-5; D gene: TRBD1; CDR3 DNA: TGCGCCAGCAGCTTGGAATCGGGACAGGGGAATGGGGAGACCCAGTACTTC; CDR3 protein: CASSLESGQGNGETQYF
clone size: .; V gene: TRBV29-1; J gene: TRBJ1-5; D gene: .; CDR3 DNA: TGCAGCGTCCGATCCGACAGGAAGAATAGCAATCAGCCCCAGCATTTT; CDR3 protein: CSVRSDRKNSNQPQHF
clone size: .; V gene: TRBV28; J gene: TRBJ2-3; D gene: TRBD2; CDR3 DNA: TGTGCCAGCAGCCAGATAGCGGGAAGGTCAGATACGCAGTATTTT; CDR3 protein: CASSQIAGRSDTQYF
clone size: once; V gene: TRBV15; J gene: TRBJ2-2; D gene: .; CDR3 DNA: TGTGCCACCAGCAGAGAAAGGGGCCTGAACACCGGGGAGCTGTTTTTT; CDR3 protein: CATSRERGLNTGELFF
clone size: .; V gene: TRBV4-3; J gene: TRBJ1-1; D gene: .; CDR3 DNA: TGCGCCAGCAGCCAAGCGACAGGCATGAACACTGAAGCTTTCTTT; CDR3 protein: CASSQATGMNTEAFF
clone size: .; V gene: TRBV6-5; J gene: TRBJ2-3; D gene: .; CDR3 DNA: TGTGCCAGCAGTTGGGTGGGACTCCGAAGCACAGATACGCAGTATTTT; CDR3 protein: CASSWVGLRSTDTQYF
clone size: .; V gene: TRBV10-2; J gene: TRBJ2-7; D gene: TRBD2; CDR3 DNA: TGCGCCAGCAGTGACCCTAGCGGGAAGTACGAGCAGTACTTC; CDR3 protein: CASSDPSGKYEQYF
clone size: .; V gene: TRBV27; J gene: TRBJ1-5; D gene: .; CDR3 DNA: TGTGCCAGCAGTTCATCTCCCCTAGTGAGAAGCAATCAGCCCCAGCATTTT; CDR3 protein: CASSSSPLVRSNQPQHF
clone size: .; V gene: TRBV30; J gene: TRBJ2-4; D gene: TRBD1; CDR3 DNA: TGTGCCGGGGGGCCGGGACAGGGAAACATTCAGTACTTC; CDR3 protein: CAGGPGQGNIQYF
clone size: .; V gene: TRBV7-2; J gene: TRBJ2-7; D gene: .; CDR3 DNA: TGTGCCAGCAGCCTCGGGACACACTCCTACGAGCAGTACTTC; CDR3 protein: CASSLGTHSYEQYF
clone size: .; V gene: TRBV6-1; J gene: TRBJ2-1; D gene: .; CDR3 DNA: TGTGCCAGCAGCCCCCTATACAATGAGCAGTTCTTC; CDR3 protein: CASSPLYNEQFF
clone size: few; V gene: TRBV2; J gene: TRBJ2-2; D gene: .; CDR3 DNA: TGTGCCACAAGGGAGGGGACAGGAAGGGCCGGGGAGCTGTTTTTT; CDR3 protein: CATREGTGRAGELFF
clone size: .; V gene: TRBV19; J gene: TRBJ2-5; D gene: .; CDR3 DNA: TGTGCCAGTAGTAGATCCGGTGGGGACTCCCTCCGGACCCAGTACTTC; CDR3 protein: CASSRSGGDSLRTQYF
clone size: .; V gene: TRBV11-3; J gene: TRBJ2-2; D gene: .; CDR3 DNA: TGTGCCAGCAGCTTAGTGGCGGGACAGAACACCGGGGAGCTGTTTTTT; CDR3 protein: CASSLVAGQNTGELFF
clone size: .; V gene: TRBV7-9; J gene: TRBJ2-7; D gene: .; CDR3 DNA: TGTGCCAGCAGCTTAAGCAGGGATCAGGACGAGCAGTACTTC; CDR3 protein: CASSLSRDQDEQYF
clone size: .; V gene: TRBV4-1; J gene: TRBJ1-1; D gene: .; CDR3 DNA: TGCGCCAGCAGCCAAGCGGTTGGGGGCAGGGGCACTGAAGCTTTCTTT; CDR3 protein: CASSQAVGGRGTEAFF
clone size: .; V gene: TRBV6-1; J gene: TRBJ2-7; D gene: TRBD2; CDR3 DNA: TGTGCCAGCAGTGGAGCGGGAATCGGCTACGAGCAGTACTTC; CDR3 protein: CASSGAGIGYEQYF
clone size: once; V gene: TRBV6-6; J gene: TRBJ2-7; D gene: TRBD1; CDR3 DNA: TGTGCCAGCAGTTTGGACAGGGGTGCCTACGAGCAGTACTTC; CDR3 protein: CASSLDRGAYEQYF
clone size: .; V gene: TRBV15; J gene: TRBJ2-3; D gene: .; CDR3 DNA: TGTGCCACCAGCAGAGATCCAGGGGTGCGTACAGATACGCAGTATTTT; CDR3 protein: CATSRDPGVRTDTQYF
clone size: .; V gene: TRBV5-1; J gene: TRBJ1-5; D gene: TRBD1; CDR3 DNA: TGCGCCAGCAGCGCTAGACAGGGGAGGGCGTGCCTTAGCAATCAGCCCCAGCATTTT; CDR3 protein: CASSARQGRACLSNQPQHF
clone size: .; V gene: TRBV6-6; J gene: TRBJ2-3; D gene: TRBD1; CDR3 DNA: TGTGCCAGCAGAGGGGGCGCAGATACGCAGTATTTT; CDR3 protein: CASRGGADTQYF
clone size: .; V gene: TRBV15; J gene: TRBJ2-6; D gene: .; CDR3 DNA: TGTGCCACCAGCAGAGTCCATGGGGGCTCTGGGGCCAACGTCCTGACTTTC; CDR3 protein: CATSRVHGGSGANVLTF
clone size: .; V gene: TRBV5-1; J gene: TRBJ2-3; D gene: .; CDR3 DNA: TGCGCCAGCAGCTTGCTGGAGTCAGATACGCAGTATTTT; CDR3 protein: CASSLLESDTQYF
clone size: .; V gene: TRBV18; J gene: TRBJ2-7; D gene: TRBD1; CDR3 DNA: TGTGCCAGCTCACCCGGACAGGGGACCTACGAGCAGTACTTC; CDR3 protein: CASSPGQGTYEQYF
clone size: once; V gene: TRBV19; J gene: TRBJ1-4; D gene: .; CDR3 DNA: TGTGCCAGTGCAAGAGGATGGGGTACTAATGAAAAACTGTTTTTT; CDR3 protein: CASARGWGTNEKLFF
clone size: .; V gene: TRBV5-1; J gene: TRBJ2-2; D gene: TRBD2; CDR3 DNA: TGCGCCAGCAGCCTCCGTATGGCGGGAGGGGTCCCCGGGGAGCTGTTTTTT; CDR3 protein: CASSLRMAGGVPGELFF
clone size: once; V gene: TRBV7-9; J gene: TRBJ2-3; D gene: TRBD2; CDR3 DNA: TGTGCCAGCAGCTTAGCGCGGTTCAGAGCGGGAACAAGCACAGATACGCAGTATTTT; CDR3 protein: CASSLARFRAGTSTDTQYF
clone size: once; V gene: TRBV12-2; J gene: TRBJ1-2; D gene: .; CDR3 DNA: TGTGCAAGTCGCCCCAAAGCGACATTTCTAAACACCTTC; CDR3 protein: CASRPKATFLNTF
clone size: .; V gene: TRBV7-2; J gene: TRBJ2-7; D gene: TRBD2; CDR3 DNA: TGTGCCAGCAGCTTACAGGCTAGCGGGGGAGACGAGCAGTACTTC; CDR3 protein: CASSLQASGGDEQYF
clone size: .; V gene: TRBV27; J gene: TRBJ1-1; D gene: .; CDR3 DNA: TGTGCCAGCAGTTTCGGGCGGGCGAGGACTGAAGCTTTCTTT; CDR3 protein: CASSFGRARTEAFF
clone size: .; V gene: TRBV5-4; J gene: TRBJ2-1; D gene: .; CDR3 DNA: TGTGCCAGCACGTACATGAGGGACAATGAGCAGTTCTTC; CDR3 protein: CASTYMRDNEQFF
clone size: once; V gene: TRBV30; J gene: TRBJ2-3; D gene: .; CDR3 DNA: TGTGCCTTTTGTCTTTTAGGGGGGACAGATACGCAGTATTTT; CDR3 protein: CAFCLLGGTDTQYF
clone size: .; V gene: TRBV5-4; J gene: TRBJ1-4; D gene: .; CDR3 DNA: TGTGCCAGCAGGGACAGCCCTAATGAAAAACTGTTTTTT; CDR3 protein: CASRDSPNEKLFF
clone size: .; V gene: TRBV14; J gene: TRBJ2-7; D gene: TRBD2; CDR3 DNA: TGTGCCAGCAGCCCCCATGGGTCAACGAGGGCGGGGGCCTACGAGCAGTACTTC; CDR3 protein: CASSPHGSTRAGAYEQYF
clone size: .; V gene: TRBV28; J gene: TRBJ2-7; D gene: .; CDR3 DNA: TGTGCCAGCAGCTCCCCCCGGGGCCCGATCATCTACGAGCAGTACTTC; CDR3 protein: CASSSPRGPIIYEQYF
clone size: once; V gene: TRBV7-9; J gene: TRBJ1-5; D gene: .; CDR3 DNA: TGTGCCAGCAGCTTAGCGTTTGAGGGGTTCGGCAGCAATCAGCCCCAGCATTTT; CDR3 protein: CASSLAFEGFGSNQPQHF
clone size: .; V gene: TRBV30; J gene: TRBJ2-1; D gene: .; CDR3 DNA: TGTGCCTGGTTCAGGGGATTAAGGTCCTACAATGAGCAGTTCTTC; CDR3 protein: CAWFRGLRSYNEQFF
clone size: .; V gene: TRBV5-4; J gene: TRBJ2-7; D gene: TRBD2; CDR3 DNA: TGTGCCAGCAGCCAAACTAGCGGCTCCTACGAGCAGTACTTC; CDR3 protein: CASSQTSGSYEQYF
clone size: .; V gene: TRBV11-2; J gene: TRBJ2-1; D gene: TRBD2; CDR3 DNA: TGTGCCAGCAGCTCCTTAGCGGGAGGGCCTGGGTACAATGAGCAGTTCTTC; CDR3 protein: CASSSLAGGPGYNEQFF
clone size: .; V gene: TRBV6-6; J gene: TRBJ2-1; D gene: .; CDR3 DNA: TGTGCCAGCAGTTACTCGGGACCGAGATACAATGAGCAGTTCTTC; CDR3 protein: CASSYSGPRYNEQFF
clone size: .; V gene: TRBV28; J gene: TRBJ2-1; D gene: .; CDR3 DNA: TGTGCCAGCAGTCCGTTGGGCGCCTACAATGAGCAGTTCTTC; CDR3 protein: CASSPLGAYNEQFF
clone size: .; V gene: TRBV7-3; J gene: TRBJ1-1; D gene: .; CDR3 DNA: TGTGCCAGCAGCTTAAGAGGGGGGGTGACTGAAGCTTTCTTT; CDR3 protein: CASSLRGGVTEAFF
clone size: .; V gene: TRBV6-5; J gene: TRBJ1-1; D gene: .; CDR3 DNA: TGTGCCAGCAGTTACGTGCAGGAGTCCGTTGAAGCTTTCTTT; CDR3 protein: CASSYVQESVEAFF
clone size: .; V gene: TRBV7-9; J gene: TRBJ2-7; D gene: .; CDR3 DNA: TGTGCCAGCAGCTTAGCTGGACAGATATCATCCTACGAGCAGTACTTC; CDR3 protein: CASSLAGQISSYEQYF